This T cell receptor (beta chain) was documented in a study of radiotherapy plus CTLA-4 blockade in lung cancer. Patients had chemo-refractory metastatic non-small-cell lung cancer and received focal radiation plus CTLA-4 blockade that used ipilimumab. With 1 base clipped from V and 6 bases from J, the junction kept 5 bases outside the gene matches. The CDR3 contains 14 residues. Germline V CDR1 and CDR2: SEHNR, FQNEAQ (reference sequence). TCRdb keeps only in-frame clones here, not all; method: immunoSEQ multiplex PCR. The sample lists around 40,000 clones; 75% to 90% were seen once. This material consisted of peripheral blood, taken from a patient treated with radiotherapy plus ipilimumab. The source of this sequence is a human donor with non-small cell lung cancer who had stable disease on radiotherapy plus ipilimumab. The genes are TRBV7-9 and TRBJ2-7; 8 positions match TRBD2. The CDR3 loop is CASSLEAGVGEQYF. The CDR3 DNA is TGTGCCAGCAGCTTAGAAGCGGGAGTAGGCGAGCAGTACTTC.